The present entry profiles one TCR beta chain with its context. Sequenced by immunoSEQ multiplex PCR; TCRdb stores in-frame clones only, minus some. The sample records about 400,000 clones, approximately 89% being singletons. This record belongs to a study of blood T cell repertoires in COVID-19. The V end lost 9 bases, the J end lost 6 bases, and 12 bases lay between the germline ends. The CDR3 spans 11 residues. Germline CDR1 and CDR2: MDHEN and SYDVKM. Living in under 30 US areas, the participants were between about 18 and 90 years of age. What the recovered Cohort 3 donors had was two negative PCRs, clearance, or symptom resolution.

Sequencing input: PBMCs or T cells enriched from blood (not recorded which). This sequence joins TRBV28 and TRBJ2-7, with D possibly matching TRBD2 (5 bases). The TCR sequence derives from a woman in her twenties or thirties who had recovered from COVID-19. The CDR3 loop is CASIREGEQYF. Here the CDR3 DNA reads TGTGCCAGTATTCGGGAAGGCGAGCAGTACTTC.